One T cell receptor (beta chain) is described in this entry. After extraction with the RNeasy kit, about 0.5 to 1 ug of the RNA was reverse transcribed using random hexamers. TCRdb reprocessed the immunoSEQ multiplex PCR reads with MiXCR, giving one entry per CDR3 protein. The table lists hundreds of thousands of distinct CDR3 sequences, 95% of them singletons. The sample is drawn from a study of CD8 T cells in Susac syndrome. CDR1 is SNHLY and CDR2 is FYNNEI in the germline V gene. The CDR3 is 15 amino acids. V lost 4 bases, J lost 0 bases, and 10 bases lay in between. The gene calls are TRBV2 and TRBJ2-4; tentatively, D is TRBD2 (6 bases). The sample taken for sequencing was CD4+ T cells from PBMCs. The source of this sequence is a human donor with multiple sclerosis. The CDR3 nucleotides read TGTGCCAGCAGTGGGACTACTTTAGCCAAAAACATTCAGTACTTC. Translating it yields CASSGTTLAKNIQYF.